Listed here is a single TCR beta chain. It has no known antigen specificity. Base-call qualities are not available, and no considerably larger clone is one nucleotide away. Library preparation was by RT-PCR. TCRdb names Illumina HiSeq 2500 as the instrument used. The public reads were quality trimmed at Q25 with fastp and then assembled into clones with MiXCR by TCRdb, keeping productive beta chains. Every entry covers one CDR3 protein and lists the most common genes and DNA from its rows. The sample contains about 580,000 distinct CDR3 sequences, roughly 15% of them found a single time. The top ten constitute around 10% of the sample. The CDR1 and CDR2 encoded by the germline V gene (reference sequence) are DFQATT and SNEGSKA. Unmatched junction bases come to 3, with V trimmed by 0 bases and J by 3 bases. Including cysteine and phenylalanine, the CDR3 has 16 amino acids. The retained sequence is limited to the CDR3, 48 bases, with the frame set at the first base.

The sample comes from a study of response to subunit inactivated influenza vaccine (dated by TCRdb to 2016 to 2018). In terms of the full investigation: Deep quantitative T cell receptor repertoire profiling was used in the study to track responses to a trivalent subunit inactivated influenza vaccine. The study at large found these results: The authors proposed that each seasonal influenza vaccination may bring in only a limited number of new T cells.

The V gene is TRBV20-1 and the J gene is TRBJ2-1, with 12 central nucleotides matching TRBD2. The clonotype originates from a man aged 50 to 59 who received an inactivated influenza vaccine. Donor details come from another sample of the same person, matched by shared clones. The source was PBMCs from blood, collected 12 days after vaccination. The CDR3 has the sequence CSARELAGGYYNEQFF. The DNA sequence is TGCAGTGCTAGAGAACTAGCGGGAGGATACTACAATGAGCAGTTCTTC.